This T cell receptor beta chain was recovered during a study of hypomethylating agent response in myelodysplastic syndrome. At the level of the study: Mean age was roughly 70 +/- 6.9 years; diploid cytogenetics predominated.

Study-wide results and caveats: Shared GLIPH2 clusters possibly recognizing novel MDS antigens remain unconfirmed.

Per the original methods: Approximately 1.5% of 150,000 to 200,000 clonotypes matched previously reported viral-epitope-specific VDJdb entries. The method was immunoSEQ multiplex PCR; TCRdb's version includes in-frame clones alone and lacks a portion of them. V and J calls and clone size follow that table, whereas D and trimming were derived from the DNA. Among some 1,900 clones listed, approximately 78% were seen once. Bulk bone marrow was analyzed without sorting T-cell subsets. Germline V gene lookup returns CDR1 MNHNS and CDR2 SASEGT. CDR3 length equals 15 residues. Trimming took 6 bases from V and 4 from J, leaving 16 bases between them. Points on this clone: The antigen is not known.

This rearrangement joins TRBV6-1 to TRBJ2-1, with D perhaps TRBD2 (7 bases). The sequence derives from a human donor with myelodysplastic syndrome. The starting material was bone marrow, obtained before or after starting hypomethylating agent treatment for myelodysplastic syndrome (not recorded which). CDR3 region: CASSPDGGAYNEQFF. The CDR3 region has the DNA TGTGCCAGCAGCCCTGATGGGGGGGCTTACAATGAGCAGTTCTTC.